A selection of T cell receptor beta chains follows, all from one sample in a study of OX40 agonist ivuxolimab in advanced cancers. TCRdb keeps only in-frame clones here, not all; method: immunoSEQ multiplex PCR. Found here are tens of thousands of clones, roughly 80% of them singletons; the top ten hold about a quarter. This specimen was CD4+ or CD8+ T cells sorted from blood, taken in a trial of the OX40 agonist ivuxolimab. These receptor sequences come from an adult with an advanced solid tumor such as melanoma, head and neck, liver or kidney cancer. CDR3s include the opening cysteine and the closing phenylalanine or tryptophan. D genes are given only for firm matches. Clone sizes are given selectively: once, few, many, or a class where the clone is expanded.

D gene,J gene,V gene,clone size,CDR3 DNA,CDR3 protein
.,TRBJ1-1,TRBV4-1,.,TGCGCCAGCAGCCAAGGACGCCAGGGGAGGACGAACACTGAAGCTTTCTTT,CASSQGRQGRTNTEAFF
.,TRBJ2-1,TRBV7-6,.,TGTGCCAGCAGCTTAGCACGGCCACCATACAATGAGCAGTTCTTC,CASSLARPPYNEQFF
.,TRBJ1-5,TRBV9,.,TGTGCCAGCAGCGTAGGAGGGGAACAGCCCCAGCATTTT,CASSVGGEQPQHF
.,TRBJ2-2,TRBV9,.,TGTGCCAGCAGCTCAGGGACCGGGGAGCTGTTTTTT,CASSSGTGELFF
TRBD1,TRBJ1-3,TRBV30,.,TGTGCCTGGAACGATGGATGGACAGGGATAGGAAACACCATATATTTT,CAWNDGWTGIGNTIYF
.,TRBJ2-1,TRBV27,.,TGTGCCAGCAGTTTATCCGGCAGGGTGGTCGTCAATGAGCAGTTCTTC,CASSLSGRVVVNEQFF
.,TRBJ2-2,TRBV2,.,TGTGCCAGCAGTGAAAATACCCGTGCCGGGGAGCTGTTTTTT,CASSENTRAGELFF
.,TRBJ2-7,TRBV29-1,.,TGCAGCGTTTGGGGCAGCCTCTACGAGCAGTACTTC,CSVWGSLYEQYF
.,TRBJ2-3,TRBV7-9,.,TGTGCCAGCAGCCCACGTTACACAGATACGCAGTATTTT,CASSPRYTDTQYF
.,TRBJ2-7,TRBV2,.,TGTGCCAGCAGTGAAATGAGGGACGGTTCCTACGAGCAGTACTTC,CASSEMRDGSYEQYF
.,TRBJ2-3,TRBV5-4,.,TGTGCCAGCAGCTTATCAGCGGCTGAAAGCACAGATACGCAGTATTTT,CASSLSAAESTDTQYF
.,TRBJ2-1,TRBV4-3,.,TGCGCCGGAGGGACTTTGTACAATGAGCAGTTCTTC,CAGGTLYNEQFF
.,TRBJ2-7,TRBV6-5,.,TGTGCCAGCAGTGTTTTCGGGGGACACTCCTACGAGCAGTACTTC,CASSVFGGHSYEQYF
.,TRBJ1-4,TRBV19,.,TGTGCCAGTAGTATTGGGTCGGAAAAACTGTTTTTT,CASSIGSEKLFF
.,TRBJ1-5,TRBV19,few,TGTGCCAGTAGTATCGGAGTTTATGGCAATCAGCCCCAGCATTTT,CASSIGVYGNQPQHF
.,TRBJ2-2,TRBV7-9,.,TGTGCCAGCAGCTTAGTTCCCGGGGAGCTGTTTTTT,CASSLVPGELFF
TRBD1,TRBJ1-2,TRBV6-6,few,TGTGCCAGCAGCCTCCGGGACAGGGTCGGCTACACCTTC,CASSLRDRVGYTF
TRBD1,TRBJ2-7,TRBV5-4,.,TGTGCCAGCAGCCTGACGACAGGGGGCTACGAGCAGTACTTC,CASSLTTGGYEQYF